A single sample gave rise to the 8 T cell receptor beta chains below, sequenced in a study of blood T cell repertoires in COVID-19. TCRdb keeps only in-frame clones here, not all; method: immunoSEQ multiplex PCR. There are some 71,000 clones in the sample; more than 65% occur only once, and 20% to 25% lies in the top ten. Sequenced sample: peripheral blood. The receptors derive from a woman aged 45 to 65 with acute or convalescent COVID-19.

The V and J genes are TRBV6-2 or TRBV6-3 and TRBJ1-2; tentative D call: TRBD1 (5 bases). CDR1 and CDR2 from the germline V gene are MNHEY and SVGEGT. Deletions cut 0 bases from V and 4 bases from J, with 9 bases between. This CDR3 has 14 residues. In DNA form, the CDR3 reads TGTGCCAGCAGTTACTCCGGGGGGACCTATGGCTACACCTTC. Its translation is CASSYSGGTYGYTF.

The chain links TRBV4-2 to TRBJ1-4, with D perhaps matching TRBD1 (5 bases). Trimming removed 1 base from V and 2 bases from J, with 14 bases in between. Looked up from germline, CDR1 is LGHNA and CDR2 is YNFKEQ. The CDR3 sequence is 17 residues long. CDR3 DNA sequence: TGTGCCAGCAGCCAAGGGGGGGTCGGGTCGACTAATGAAAAACTGTTTTTT. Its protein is CASSQGGVGSTNEKLFF.

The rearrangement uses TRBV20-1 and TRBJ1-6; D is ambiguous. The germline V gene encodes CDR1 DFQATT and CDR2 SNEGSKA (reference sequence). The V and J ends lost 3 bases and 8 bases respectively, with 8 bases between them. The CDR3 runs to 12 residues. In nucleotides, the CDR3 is TGCAGTGCTAGTGGCCCAGATTCACCCCTCCACTTT. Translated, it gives CSASGPDSPLHF.

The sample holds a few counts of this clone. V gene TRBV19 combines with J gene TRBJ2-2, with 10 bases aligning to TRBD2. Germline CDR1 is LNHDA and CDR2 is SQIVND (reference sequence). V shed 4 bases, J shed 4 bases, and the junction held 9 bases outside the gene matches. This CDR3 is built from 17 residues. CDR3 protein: CASSRLAGMRGTGELFF. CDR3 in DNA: TGTGCCAGTAGTAGACTAGCGGGTATGCGAGGCACCGGGGAGCTGTTTTTT.

This CDR3 is CASRPDRGTEAFF. The CDR3 DNA sequence: TGTGCCAGCAGGCCGGACAGGGGCACTGAAGCTTTCTTT. This chain uses TRBV27 with TRBJ1-1; 9 bases align to TRBD1. V lost 6 bases, J lost 4 bases, and 3 bases stayed unmatched. The CDR3 is 13 residues long. CDR1 and CDR2 (germline): MNHEY, SMNVEV (reference sequence).

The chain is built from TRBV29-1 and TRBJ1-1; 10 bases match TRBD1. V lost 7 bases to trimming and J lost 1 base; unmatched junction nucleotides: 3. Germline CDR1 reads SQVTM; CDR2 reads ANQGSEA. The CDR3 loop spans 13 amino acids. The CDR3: CSGWDRGNTEAFF. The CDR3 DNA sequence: TGCAGCGGATGGGACAGGGGGAACACTGAAGCTTTCTTT.

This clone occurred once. The CDR3 DNA reads as TGTGCCAGCAGTGAAGCCCCAACGAGCTCCTATAATTCACCCCTCCACTTT. It codes for CASSEAPTSSYNSPLHF. This chain links TRBV6-1 with TRBJ1-6; no clear D. The germline CDR1 and CDR2 sequences are MNHNS and SASEGT. The CDR3 totals 17 residues. V was trimmed by 0 bases and J by 0 bases, leaving 9 bases between them.

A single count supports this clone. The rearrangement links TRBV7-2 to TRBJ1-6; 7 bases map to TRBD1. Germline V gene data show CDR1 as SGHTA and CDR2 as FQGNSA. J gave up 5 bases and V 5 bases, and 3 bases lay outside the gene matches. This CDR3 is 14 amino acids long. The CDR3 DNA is TGTGCCAGCAGCCTACAGGGGAATAATTCACCCCTCCACTTT. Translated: CASSLQGNNSPLHF. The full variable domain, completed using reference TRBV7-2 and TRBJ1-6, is GAGVSQSPSNKVTEKGKDVELRCDPISGHTALYWYRQSLGQGLEFLIYFQGNSAPDKSGLPSDRFSAERTGGSVSTLTIQRTQQEDSAVYLCASSLQGNNSPLHFGNGTRLTVT.